This T cell receptor (beta chain) was recovered during a study of blood T cell repertoires in COVID-19. In the authors' workflow: From reference gene primer amplification, estimates of nucleated cell counts were derived. Clones were read by immunoSEQ multiplex PCR, and TCRdb kept only the in-frame ones, dropping some. Clonal size and the V and J genes are those of that table, whereas D and trimming came from the DNA. The repertoire has 220,000 or so clones, 85% of them found once; the top ten carry 2.9%. Germline CDR1 and CDR2: KGHDR and SFDVKD. Trimming took off 5 bases at V and 4 bases at J, with 12 bases between the two ends. The CDR3 length is 14 residues.

This chain uses TRBV24-1 with TRBJ2-3, with D perhaps matching TRBD2 (5 bases). Sequences were obtained from peripheral blood. This TCR was sampled from a man aged 50-59 years who had recovered from COVID-19. Here the CDR3 reads CATSGPAAADTQYF. The CDR3 nucleotides read TGTGCCACCAGTGGTCCTGCAGCGGCAGATACGCAGTATTTT.